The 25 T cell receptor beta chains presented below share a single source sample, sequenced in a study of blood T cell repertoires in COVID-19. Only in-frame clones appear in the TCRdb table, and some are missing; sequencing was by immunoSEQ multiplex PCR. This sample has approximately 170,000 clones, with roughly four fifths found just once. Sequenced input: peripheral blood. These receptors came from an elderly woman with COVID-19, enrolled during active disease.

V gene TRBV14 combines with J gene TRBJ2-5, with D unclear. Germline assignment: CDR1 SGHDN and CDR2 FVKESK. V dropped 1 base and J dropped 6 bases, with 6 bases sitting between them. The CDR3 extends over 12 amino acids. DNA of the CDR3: TGTGCCAGCAGCCAAGCCCCCAAGACCCAGTACTTC. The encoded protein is CASSQAPKTQYF.

The CDR3 DNA is TGCGCCAGCAGCTTTACGGGACTAGCGGGCACAGATACGCAGTATTTT. It encodes CASSFTGLAGTDTQYF. The chain employs TRBV5-1 and TRBJ2-3, with 11 positions matching TRBD2. The V segment lost 2 bases and the J segment 1 base; nucleotides outside the gene matches: 3. Germline CDR1 and CDR2: SGHRS and YFSETQ. There are 16 residues in the CDR3.

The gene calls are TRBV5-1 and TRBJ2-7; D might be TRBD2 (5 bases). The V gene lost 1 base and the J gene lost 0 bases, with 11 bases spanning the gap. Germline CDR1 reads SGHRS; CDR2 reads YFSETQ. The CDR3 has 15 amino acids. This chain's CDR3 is CASSLTPSGSYEQYF. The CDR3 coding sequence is TGCGCCAGCAGCTTGACCCCCAGCGGCTCCTACGAGCAGTACTTC.

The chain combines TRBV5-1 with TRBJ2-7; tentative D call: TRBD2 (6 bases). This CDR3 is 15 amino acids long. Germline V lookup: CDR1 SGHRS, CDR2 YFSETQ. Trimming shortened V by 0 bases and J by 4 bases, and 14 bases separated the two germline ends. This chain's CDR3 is CASSLAGVGRYEQYF. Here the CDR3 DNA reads TGCGCCAGCAGCTTGGCCGGAGTAGGGAGGTACGAGCAGTACTTC.

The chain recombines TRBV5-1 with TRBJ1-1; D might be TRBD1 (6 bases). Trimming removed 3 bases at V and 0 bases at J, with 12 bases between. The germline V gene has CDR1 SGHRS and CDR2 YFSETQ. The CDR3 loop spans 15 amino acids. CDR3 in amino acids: CASSSDSAMNTEAFF. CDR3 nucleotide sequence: TGCGCCAGCAGCTCGGACAGCGCTATGAACACTGAAGCTTTCTTT.

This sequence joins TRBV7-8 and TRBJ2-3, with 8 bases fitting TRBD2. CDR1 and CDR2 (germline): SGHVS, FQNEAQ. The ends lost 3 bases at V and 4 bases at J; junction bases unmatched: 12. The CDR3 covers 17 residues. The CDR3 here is CASSFRWGTSGSDTQYF. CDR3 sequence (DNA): TGTGCCAGCAGCTTTCGGTGGGGTACTAGCGGATCAGATACGCAGTATTTT.

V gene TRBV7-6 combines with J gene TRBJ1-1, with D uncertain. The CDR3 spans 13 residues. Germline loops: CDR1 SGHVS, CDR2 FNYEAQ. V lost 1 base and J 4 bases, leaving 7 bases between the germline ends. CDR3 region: CASSLGGGTEAFF. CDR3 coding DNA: TGTGCCAGCAGCTTAGGCGGTGGCACTGAAGCTTTCTTT.

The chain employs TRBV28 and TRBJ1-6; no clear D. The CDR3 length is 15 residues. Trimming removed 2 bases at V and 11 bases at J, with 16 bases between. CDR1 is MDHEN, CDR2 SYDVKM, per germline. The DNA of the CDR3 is TGTGCCAGCAGTTTAGTGGGCAGAAAAGTAGCACCCCTCCACTTT. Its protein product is CASSLVGRKVAPLHF.

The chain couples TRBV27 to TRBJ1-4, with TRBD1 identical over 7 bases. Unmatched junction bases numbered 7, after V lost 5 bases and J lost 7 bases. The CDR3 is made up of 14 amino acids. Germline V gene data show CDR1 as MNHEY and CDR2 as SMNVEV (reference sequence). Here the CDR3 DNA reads TGTGCCAGCAGTCACAGACAGGGCGGTGAAAAACTGTTTTTT. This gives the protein CASSHRQGGEKLFF.

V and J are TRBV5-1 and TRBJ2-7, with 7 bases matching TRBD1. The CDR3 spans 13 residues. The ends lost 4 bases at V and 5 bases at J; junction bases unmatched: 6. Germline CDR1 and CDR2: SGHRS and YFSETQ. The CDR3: CASSLTGVNEQYF. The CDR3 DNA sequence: TGCGCCAGCAGCCTCACAGGGGTCAACGAGCAGTACTTC.

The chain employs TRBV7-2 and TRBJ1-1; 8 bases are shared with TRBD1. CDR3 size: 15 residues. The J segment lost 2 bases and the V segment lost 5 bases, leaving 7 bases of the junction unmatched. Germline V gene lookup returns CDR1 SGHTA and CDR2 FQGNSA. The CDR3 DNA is TGTGCCAGCAGCCTTACCGGGACAGGTAACACTGAAGCTTTCTTT. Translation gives CASSLTGTGNTEAFF.

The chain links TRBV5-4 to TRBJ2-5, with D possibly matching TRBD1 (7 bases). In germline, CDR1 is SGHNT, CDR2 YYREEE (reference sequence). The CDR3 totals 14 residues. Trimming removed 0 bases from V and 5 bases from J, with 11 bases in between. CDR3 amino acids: CASSLGSGGETQYF. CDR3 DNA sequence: TGTGCCAGCAGCTTGGGGTCAGGGGGGGAGACCCAGTACTTC. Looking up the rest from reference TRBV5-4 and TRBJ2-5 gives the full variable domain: ETGVTQSPTHLIKTRGQQVTLRCSSQSGHNTVSWYQQALGQGPQFIFQYYREEENGRGNFPPRFSGLQFPNYSSELNVNALELDDSALYLCASSLGSGGETQYFGPGTRLLVL.

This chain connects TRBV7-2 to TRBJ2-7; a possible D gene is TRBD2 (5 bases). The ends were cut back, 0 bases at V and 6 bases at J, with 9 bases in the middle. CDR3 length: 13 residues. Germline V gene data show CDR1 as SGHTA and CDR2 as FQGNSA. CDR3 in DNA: TGTGCCAGCAGCTTAGCGTTCGGGGTCGAGCAGTACTTC. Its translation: CASSLAFGVEQYF.

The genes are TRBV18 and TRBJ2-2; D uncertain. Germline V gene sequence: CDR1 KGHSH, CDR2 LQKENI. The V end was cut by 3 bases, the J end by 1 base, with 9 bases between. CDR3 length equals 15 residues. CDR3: CASSPSGGNTGELFF. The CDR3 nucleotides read TGTGCCAGCTCACCTTCGGGTGGGAACACCGGGGAGCTGTTTTTT.

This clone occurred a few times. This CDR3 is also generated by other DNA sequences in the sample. CDR3 in DNA: TGTGCCAGCAGCGTAGAGCAGCGAACAGATACGCAGTATTTT. Protein: CASSVEQRTDTQYF. The chain couples TRBV9 to TRBJ2-3; no definite D call. The V gene lost 0 bases and the J gene lost 3 bases, with 8 bases spanning the gap. Per the germline V gene, CDR1 is SGDLS and CDR2 is YYNGEE. This CDR3 is 14 amino acids long.

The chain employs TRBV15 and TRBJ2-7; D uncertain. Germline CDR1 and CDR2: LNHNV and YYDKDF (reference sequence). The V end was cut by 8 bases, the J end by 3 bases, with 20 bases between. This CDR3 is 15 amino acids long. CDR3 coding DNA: TGTGCCACCTCGCCGTACGGCTCTAGAAACTACGAGCAGTACTTC. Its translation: CATSPYGSRNYEQYF. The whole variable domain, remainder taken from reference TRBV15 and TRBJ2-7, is DAMVIQNPRYQVTQFGKPVTLSCSQTLNHNVMYWYQQKSSQAPKLLFHYYDKDFNNEADTPDNFQSRRPNTSFCFLDIRSPGLGDTAMYLCATSPYGSRNYEQYFGPGTRLTVT.

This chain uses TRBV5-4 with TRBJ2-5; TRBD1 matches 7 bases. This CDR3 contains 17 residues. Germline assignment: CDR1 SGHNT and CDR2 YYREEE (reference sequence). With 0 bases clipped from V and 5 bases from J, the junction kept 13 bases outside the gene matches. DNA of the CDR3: TGTGCCAGCAGCTTGGCACCGGGACAGCGAAGAGGGGAGACCCAGTACTTC. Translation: CASSLAPGQRRGETQYF.

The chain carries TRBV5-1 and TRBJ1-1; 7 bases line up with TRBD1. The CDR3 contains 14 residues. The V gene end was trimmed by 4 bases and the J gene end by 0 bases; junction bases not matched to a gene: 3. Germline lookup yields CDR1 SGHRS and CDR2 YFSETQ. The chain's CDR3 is CASSTDRMNTEAFF. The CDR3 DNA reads TGCGCCAGCAGCACGGACAGGATGAACACTGAAGCTTTCTTT.

The CDR3 protein is CASSSTPWGQRTGELFF. For the CDR3, the DNA is TGTGCCAGCAGCTCCACCCCCTGGGGACAGCGAACCGGGGAGCTGTTTTTT. The gene calls are TRBV7-2 and TRBJ2-2, with TRBD1 matching over 7 bases. CDR1 is SGHTA and CDR2 is FQGNSA in the germline V gene. V shed 4 bases, J shed 5 bases, and the junction held 13 bases outside the gene matches. The CDR3 is 17 amino acids. Complete variable domain (other parts from reference TRBV7-2 and TRBJ2-2): GAGVSQSPSNKVTEKGKDVELRCDPISGHTALYWYRQSLGQGLEFLIYFQGNSAPDKSGLPSDRFSAERTGGSVSTLTIQRTQQEDSAVYLCASSSTPWGQRTGELFFGEGSRLTVL.

In DNA, the CDR3 is TGTGCCAGCAGCCCCCCGGGACTAGGTTACGAGCAGTACTTC. Its translation: CASSPPGLGYEQYF. The chain carries TRBV7-9 and TRBJ2-7, with 8 bases matching TRBD2. Germline V gives CDR1 SEHNR, CDR2 FQNEAQ (reference sequence). Germline trimming cut 5 bases from V and 4 bases from J; bases unmatched to any gene: 7. This CDR3 has 14 amino acids.

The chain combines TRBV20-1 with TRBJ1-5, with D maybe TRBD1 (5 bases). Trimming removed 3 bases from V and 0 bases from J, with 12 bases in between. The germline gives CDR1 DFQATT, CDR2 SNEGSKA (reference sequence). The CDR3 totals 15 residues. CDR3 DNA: TGCAGTGCTAGTGTTCAGGGATCTAGCAATCAGCCCCAGCATTTT. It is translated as CSASVQGSSNQPQHF.

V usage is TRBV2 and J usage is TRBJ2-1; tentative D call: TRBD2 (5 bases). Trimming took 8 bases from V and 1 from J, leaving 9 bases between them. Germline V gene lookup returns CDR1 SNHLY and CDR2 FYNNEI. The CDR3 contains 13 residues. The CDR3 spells CASASGSYNEQFF. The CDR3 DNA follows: TGTGCCAGCGCCAGCGGTTCCTACAATGAGCAGTTCTTC.

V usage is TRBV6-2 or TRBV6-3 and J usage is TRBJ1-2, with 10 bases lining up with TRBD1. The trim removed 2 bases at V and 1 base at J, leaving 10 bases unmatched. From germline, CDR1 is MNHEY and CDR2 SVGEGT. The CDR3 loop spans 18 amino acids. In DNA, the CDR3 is TGTGCCAGCAGTTACGATAGGACAGGGGGTTTCATTAACTATGGCTACACCTTC. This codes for CASSYDRTGGFINYGYTF.

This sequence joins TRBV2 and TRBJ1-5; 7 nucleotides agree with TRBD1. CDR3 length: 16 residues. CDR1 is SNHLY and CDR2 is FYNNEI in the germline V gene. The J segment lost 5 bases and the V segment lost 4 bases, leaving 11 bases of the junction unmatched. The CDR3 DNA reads TGTGCCAGCAGTGGGGGGACAGTCGTAATCGATCAGCCCCAGCATTTT. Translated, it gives CASSGGTVVIDQPQHF.

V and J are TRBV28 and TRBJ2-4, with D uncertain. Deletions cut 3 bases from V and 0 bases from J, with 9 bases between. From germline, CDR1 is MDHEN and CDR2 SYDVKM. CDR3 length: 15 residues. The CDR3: CASSFWRLAKNIQYF. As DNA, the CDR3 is TGTGCCAGCAGTTTTTGGCGGTTAGCCAAAAACATTCAGTACTTC.